The text below deals with one TCR beta chain. The CDR3 is made up of 12 amino acids. Germline CDR1 is LNHNV and CDR2 is YYDKDF (reference sequence). V lost 5 bases, J lost 4 bases, and 6 bases lay in between. The data were produced by immunoSEQ multiplex PCR, yet TCRdb's version contains in-frame clones alone and is incomplete. The repertoire consists of about 70,000 clones, with 80% to 90% occurring once and the leading ten covering around 9.9%. These data belong to a study of blood T cell repertoires in COVID-19. Study-wide context: PBMCs, B-cell-depleted T cells, or T cells were the source of the cDNA or gDNA that made up the material.

The V and J genes are TRBV15 and TRBJ1-5; unclear D gene. The sequence came from a woman aged 18 to 35 with acute or convalescent COVID-19. Sequenced sample: peripheral blood. Here the CDR3 reads CATSEGNQPQHF. As DNA, the CDR3 is TGTGCCACCAGCGAGGGTAATCAGCCCCAGCATTTT.